This TCR beta chain was identified in a study of technical replicates of blood from a few donors. Germline loops: CDR1 SGHRS, CDR2 YFSETQ. The V end lost 1 base, the J end lost 2 bases, and 7 bases lay between the germline ends. This CDR3 has 13 residues. Assay used: immunoSEQ multiplex PCR; TCRdb lists only in-frame clones, some missing. The table includes 75,000 to 100,000 clones, about 94% detected once. The specimen was T cells isolated from PBMCs. The gene calls are TRBV5-1 and TRBJ2-7; no firm D call. This TCR derives from a human donor in good health. The DNA for the CDR3 is TGCGCCAGCAGCTTGACAAAAACCTACGAGCAGTACTTC. It encodes CASSLTKTYEQYF.